The text below deals with one T cell receptor beta chain. Its specificity is unknown. This entry is derived from a study of shared clonotypes between healthy human individuals. Findings of the study overall: Generation probabilities of non-shared clonotypes were lower (relative to those shared by all four donors).

In the original processing: Junction-only sequences without quality scores were provided by ImmunoSEQ, so filtering was different. The table came from immunoSEQ multiplex PCR; TCRdb's copy has only in-frame clones and leaves some out. The V and J calls and the clone size are those of that table, but D and trimming were determined from the DNA. In the table there are some 2,400,000 clones, approximately 94% of which are singletons. Sequenced input: naive CD4+ T cells sorted from blood. As to subset: CD45RA+ positively selected. The clonotype originates from a man aged 18 to 29 in good health.

CDR3 sequence (DNA): TGTGCCAGCTCCAAACAACACAATCAGCCCCAGCATTTT. As protein: CASSKQHNQPQHF. The V gene is TRBV18, the J gene TRBJ1-5; D not resolved. The V gene lost 6 bases and the J gene lost 3 bases, with 9 bases spanning the gap. This CDR3 spans 13 amino acids. Germline lookup yields CDR1 KGHSH and CDR2 LQKENI.